This T cell receptor beta chain was recovered during a study of T cells in Graves' hyperthyroidism and ophthalmopathy. The CDR3 has 16 residues. V trimming: 4 bases; J trimming: 5 bases; junction bases outside the gene matches: 5. This clonotype has a count of ten or more. RNA transcripts provided the source from which TCR beta CDR3 regions were amplified. Carried out on the TCR CDR3, a first-round RT-PCR used the HTBI primer set. TCRdb re-called the multiplex PCR reads through MiXCR, storing one row per CDR3 protein. Here the sample spans 300,000 to 450,000 distinct CDR3 sequences, about 14% being singletons.

The rearrangement links TRBV12-3 or TRBV12-4 to TRBJ2-1; 13 bases match TRBD2. This clonotype was obtained from a woman in her 30s with Graves' ophthalmopathy. Material for sequencing was blood. The CDR3 region has the DNA TGTGCCAGCAGTTCCCCACTAGCGGGGGGGGACAATGAGCAGTTCTTC. This codes for CASSSPLAGGDNEQFF.